One sample yielded the 27 T cell receptor beta chains listed below, sequenced in a study of identical twins. Each CDR3 protein gets one entry after TCRdb re-called the 5' RACE reads with MiXCR. The sample shows 400,000 to 500,000 distinct CDR3 sequences, about 18% of them seen only once. Sequenced input: naive T cells sorted from blood. The receptors shown here come from a man aged 50 to 59 in good health.

In this sample, this clonotype turned up a few times. This chain joins TRBV7-2 and TRBJ2-1; weak D call: TRBD1 (6 bases). Germline V lookup: CDR1 SGHTA, CDR2 FQGNSA. V was shortened by 5 bases and J by 4 bases, with 15 bases between the two germline ends. CDR3 size: 15 residues. The DNA for the CDR3 is TGTGCCAGCAGCCCACGACAGGCCGCATACAATGAGCAGTTCTTC. Residues: CASSPRQAAYNEQFF.

This chain links TRBV20-1 with TRBJ2-7; the D gene is possibly TRBD1 (6 bases). The CDR3 length is 14 residues. CDR1 and CDR2 from the germline V gene are DFQATT and SNEGSKA (reference sequence). With 6 bases removed from V and 1 base from J, the gap between germline ends came to 16 bases. The CDR3 here is CSAQAGARSYEQYF. In DNA, the CDR3 is TGCAGTGCCCAGGCAGGGGCACGTTCCTACGAGCAGTACTTC.

This clonotype was seen only a few times. This chain joins TRBV7-9 and TRBJ2-3; D unresolved. Germline lookup yields CDR1 SEHNR and CDR2 FQNEAQ (reference sequence). This CDR3 region has 16 residues. V was cut by 1 base and J by 4 bases, with 15 bases left in between. The CDR3 DNA reads TGTGCCAGCAGCTTAGTCTCTGGGGTCTTTGCAGATACGCAGTATTTT. It codes for CASSLVSGVFADTQYF.

This clonotype was observed at least ten times. The chain employs TRBV3-1 and TRBJ2-1; weak D call: TRBD2 (6 bases). V was pared by 4 bases and J by 2 bases, with 18 bases between. The CDR3 consists of 17 residues. Germline V gene sequence: CDR1 LGHDT, CDR2 YNNKEL (reference sequence). The CDR3 nucleotides are TGTGCCAGCAGCCGGAATAGTGGTAGCGGAGCCTACAATGAGCAGTTCTTC. Translation gives CASSRNSGSGAYNEQFF.

This clonotype was counted at least ten times. V is TRBV6-5 and J is TRBJ2-7; D uncertain. Per germline, CDR1 MNHEY and CDR2 SVGAGI. This CDR3 is 17 amino acids long. V was trimmed by 0 bases and J by 4 bases, leaving 19 bases between them. CDR3 residues: CASSYSTFASPSYEQYF. The CDR3 bases are TGTGCCAGCAGTTACTCGACTTTTGCGTCCCCAAGTTACGAGCAGTACTTC.

CDR3 bases: TGTGCCACCAGCAGACGGACAGGGACACTATACGAGCAGTACTTC. Residues: CATSRRTGTLYEQYF. V and J are TRBV15 and TRBJ2-7; 8 bases map to TRBD1. Germline-derived CDR1 and CDR2 are LNHNV and YYDKDF (reference sequence). This CDR3 is built from 15 residues. V trimming: 2 bases; J trimming: 4 bases; junction bases outside the gene matches: 7.

Only a few counts were recorded for this clonotype. V and J are TRBV29-1 and TRBJ2-3, with 9 bases identical to TRBD2. The ends lost 6 bases at V and 3 bases at J; junction bases unmatched: 4. The length of the CDR3 is 13 residues. Germline V CDR1 and CDR2: SQVTM, ANQGSEA. CDR3 sequence (DNA): TGCAGCGTCTTAGCGGGAGATACAGATACGCAGTATTTT. The encoded protein is CSVLAGDTDTQYF.

This clonotype was observed a few times. The chain has TRBV5-1 and TRBJ2-3; TRBD1 agrees at 9 bases. The CDR3 loop spans 14 amino acids. Per the germline V gene, CDR1 is SGHRS and CDR2 is YFSETQ. Trimming took 4 bases from V and 5 from J; bases not matched to a gene: 5. The CDR3 sequence is CASSQGTGRDTQYF. The CDR3 DNA reads TGCGCCAGCAGCCAAGGGACAGGGCGAGATACGCAGTATTTT.

The chain carries TRBV12-3 or TRBV12-4 and TRBJ1-2, with 8 positions matching TRBD1. Germline trimming cut 3 bases from V and 4 bases from J; bases unmatched to any gene: 7. The CDR3 runs 15 residues. In nucleotides, the CDR3 is TGTGCCAGCAGTTTTCAGACAGGGGCCTCCTATGGCTACACCTTC. Translation: CASSFQTGASYGYTF.

In its sample, this clonotype was seen many times. The chain is built from TRBV5-4 and TRBJ2-3, with D tentatively TRBD1 or TRBD2 (5 bases each). From germline, CDR1 is SGHNT and CDR2 YYREEE (reference sequence). Deletions cut 4 bases from V and 5 bases from J, with 17 bases between. This CDR3 has 15 residues. The CDR3: CASSPTGTLVDTQYF. The CDR3 coding sequence is TGTGCCAGCAGCCCCACCGGGACCCTGGTAGATACGCAGTATTTT.

This chain links TRBV4-3 with TRBJ1-4; 8 bases line up with TRBD1. The germline V gene has CDR1 LGHNA and CDR2 YSLEER. The CDR3 extends over 13 amino acids. The V gene end was trimmed by 5 bases and the J gene end by 8 bases; junction bases not matched to a gene: 4. This chain's CDR3 is CASSWDRWEKLFF. For the CDR3, the DNA is TGCGCCAGCAGCTGGGACAGGTGGGAAAAACTGTTTTTT.

This clonotype was seen a handful of times. V and J are TRBV6-1 and TRBJ1-1, with 7 bases identical to TRBD1. The CDR3 contains 13 residues. Germline V gives CDR1 MNHNS, CDR2 SASEGT. Losses at the gene ends were 6 bases for V and 10 bases for J; bases not matched to a gene: 11. DNA of the CDR3: TGTGCCAGCAGCCGACTGAGGGGGCTTGGAGCTTTCTTT. It encodes CASSRLRGLGAFF.

This clonotype was found a few times. V and J are TRBV12-3 or TRBV12-4 and TRBJ2-6; 7 nucleotides agree with TRBD1. The CDR3 spans 15 residues. The trim removed 6 bases at V and 5 bases at J, leaving 7 bases unmatched. The CDR3 sequence is CASRPMTGRANVLTF. The CDR3 bases are TGTGCCAGCAGACCTATGACAGGGAGGGCCAACGTCCTGACTTTC.

This clonotype was picked up many times. The CDR3, as DNA: TGCAGTGCTAGGGTGGGCACTGAAGCTTTCTTT. Translating it yields CSARVGTEAFF. The J gene is TRBJ1-1, the V gene TRBV20-1; D unclear. V lost 3 bases and J lost 4, with 6 bases in between. This CDR3 region has 11 residues. Germline CDR1 and CDR2: DFQATT and SNEGSKA (reference sequence).

The chain recombines TRBV7-2 with TRBJ2-3; perhaps D is TRBD1 or TRBD2 (5 bases each). The CDR3 is made up of 15 amino acids. The germline V and J ends were trimmed by 6 bases and 1 base, with 14 bases remaining between them. Germline V CDR1 and CDR2: SGHTA, FQGNSA. The DNA for the CDR3 is TGTGCCAGCAGTGCCCGATTGGGGGGCACAGATACGCAGTATTTT. Its translation: CASSARLGGTDTQYF.

The chain recombines TRBV2 with TRBJ2-1; a weak D match, TRBD2 (6 bases). V gave up 0 bases and J gave up 12 bases, with 15 bases separating them. Germline V gene data show CDR1 as SNHLY and CDR2 as FYNNEI. This CDR3 comprises 14 residues. The CDR3 loop is CASSEALGGTGQFF. CDR3 bases: TGTGCCAGCAGTGAAGCGCTAGGAGGGACGGGGCAGTTCTTC.

This clonotype has only a few counts. The rearrangement links TRBV7-9 to TRBJ2-3, with a tentative D call TRBD2 (6 bases). The germline CDR1 and CDR2 sequences are SEHNR and FQNEAQ (reference sequence). This CDR3 is 16 amino acids long. Trimming took 7 bases from V and 5 from J, leaving 22 bases between them. The CDR3 protein is CASTELRGGGRDTQYF. CDR3 DNA: TGTGCCAGCACGGAGCTGAGGGGTGGAGGGCGAGATACGCAGTATTTT.

This clonotype has just a few counts. The chain employs TRBV15 and TRBJ2-3; no firm D call. The CDR3 extends over 12 amino acids. The germline V and J ends were trimmed by 5 bases and 9 bases, with 12 bases remaining between them. Germline-derived CDR1 and CDR2 are LNHNV and YYDKDF (reference sequence). In DNA, the CDR3 is TGTGCCACCAGCTTCGGCCAGGACACGCAGTATTTT. Translation gives CATSFGQDTQYF.

The rearrangement uses TRBV5-1 and TRBJ1-1; D not resolved. This CDR3 is built from 14 residues. Germline CDR1 is SGHRS and CDR2 is YFSETQ. V lost 0 bases and J lost 5, with 11 bases in between. The CDR3: CASSLAWVGTEAFF. The CDR3, as DNA: TGCGCCAGCAGCTTGGCATGGGTGGGGACTGAAGCTTTCTTT.

This clonotype came up a few times. The rearrangement links TRBV14 to TRBJ2-7; D might be TRBD1 or TRBD2, each matching 5 bases. Per germline, CDR1 SGHDN and CDR2 FVKESK. V was pared by 1 base and J by 4 bases, with 17 bases between. The CDR3 extends over 16 amino acids. CDR3 protein: CASSQVPRAPGYEQYF. CDR3 nucleotide sequence: TGTGCCAGCAGCCAAGTCCCCAGGGCGCCGGGATACGAGCAGTACTTC.

This clonotype came up a few times. J is TRBJ2-3 and V is TRBV9; the D gene is possibly TRBD1 (6 bases). CDR3 length: 14 residues. In germline, CDR1 is SGDLS, CDR2 YYNGEE. Trimming took off 2 bases at V and 0 bases at J, with 7 bases between the two ends. CDR3: CASSVQGSTDTQYF. Written as DNA, the CDR3 is TGTGCCAGCAGCGTCCAGGGGAGCACAGATACGCAGTATTTT.

The V and J genes are TRBV6-2 or TRBV6-3 and TRBJ2-2, with D unclear. Germline-derived CDR1 and CDR2 are MNHEY and SVGEGT. CDR3 length: 11 residues. V shed 7 bases and J shed 4 bases, with 4 bases lying between them. The CDR3 loop reads CASKGTGELFF. The CDR3 region has the DNA TGTGCCAGCAAGGGCACCGGGGAGCTGTTTTTT.

Ten or more counts support this clonotype. The chain couples TRBV12-3 or TRBV12-4 to TRBJ2-4; 7 bases align to TRBD1. The CDR3 is 15 residues long. V lost 5 bases and J lost 0; bases outside the gene matches: 4. The CDR3 DNA follows: TGTGCCAGCAGTCAGGGACAGTTAGCCAAAAACATTCAGTACTTC. It translates to CASSQGQLAKNIQYF.

This clonotype was seen ten or more times. The chain recombines TRBV6-2 or TRBV6-3 with TRBJ2-6, with no clear D. CDR1 and CDR2 from the germline V gene are MNHEY and SVGEGT. This CDR3 contains 18 residues. Trimming left V 5 bases short and J 1 base short, with 18 bases between. In DNA form, the CDR3 reads TGTGCCAGCAGTACCCCTAAGGTGGACCAATCTGGGGCCAACGTCCTGACTTTC. As protein: CASSTPKVDQSGANVLTF.

This clonotype showed up many times. Here the CDR3 reads CSAQTSGFTDTQYF. DNA for the CDR3: TGCAGTGCCCAGACTAGCGGGTTCACAGATACGCAGTATTTT. The chain links TRBV20-1 to TRBJ2-3; 10 bases map to TRBD2. This CDR3 has 14 amino acids. With 6 bases clipped from V and 2 bases from J, the junction kept 5 bases outside the gene matches. Germline V gives CDR1 DFQATT, CDR2 SNEGSKA (reference sequence).

This clonotype has ten or more counts. This rearrangement joins TRBV28 to TRBJ1-1; 10 nucleotides align to TRBD1. The germline V gene encodes CDR1 MDHEN and CDR2 SYDVKM. V shed 7 bases, J shed 11 bases, and the junction held 16 bases outside the gene matches. The CDR3 has 15 amino acids. The CDR3 region has the DNA TGTGCCAGCAAATTAATAGTGACCGGGACAGGGGACGCTTTCTTT. This codes for CASKLIVTGTGDAFF. Full variable domain (missing parts from reference TRBV28 and TRBJ1-1): DVKVTQSSRYLVKRTGEKVFLECVQDMDHENMFWYRQDPGLGLRLIYFSYDVKMKEKGDIPEGYSVSREKKERFSLILESASTNQTSMYLCASKLIVTGTGDAFFGQGTRLTVV.

This clonotype was seen ten or more times. The V gene is TRBV29-1, the J gene TRBJ2-7; no definite D call. The length of the CDR3 is 13 residues. V was cut by 4 bases and J by 4 bases, with 14 bases left in between. Per the germline V gene, CDR1 is SQVTM and CDR2 is ANQGSEA. DNA of the CDR3: TGCAGCGTTGCTACAGTGTTACCATACGAGCAGTACTTC. It codes for CSVATVLPYEQYF.